In this sample, the clone carrying this T cell receptor (beta chain) turned up many times. What it binds is unknown. Primers used in a second PCR of about 6 to 12 cycles were a sample-barcoded 5' primer and a J-beta primer mix. All cDNA molecules were each tagged by a template-switch adaptor with 12 random nucleotides. One entry per CDR3 protein, called by TCRdb with MiXCR from the 5' RACE reads. The sample holds approximately 1,000,000 distinct CDR3 sequences, more than 30% seen once. The sample comes from a study of blood T cells in healthy people across ages. Notes on the study in general: Whereas aged donors had fewer naive CD4+ cells, long-lived donors had more of them and higher diversity. Using unsorted PBMCs precluded a conclusive naive versus antigen-experienced comparison.

Germline lookup yields CDR1 SGDLS and CDR2 YYNGEE. V gave up 0 bases and J gave up 8 bases, with 14 bases separating them. The CDR3 length is 15 residues. The chain has TRBV9 and TRBJ1-4, with D perhaps TRBD1 (5 bases). Specimen: blood. The receptor was isolated from a man aged 18 to 29 in good health. The CDR3 DNA follows: TGTGCCAGCAGCGTAGATGGGACCCCCTACGAAAAACTGTTTTTT. As protein: CASSVDGTPYEKLFF.